This is a list of T cell receptor beta chains from one sample in a study of T cells in Graves' hyperthyroidism and ophthalmopathy. TCRdb itself ran the multiplex PCR reads through MiXCR, one entry per CDR3 protein. The sample lists around 500,000 distinct CDR3 sequences; 22% were seen once. The specimen was blood. The receptors originated from a woman between 70 and 85 years old with Graves' ophthalmopathy. Both conserved end residues are part of each CDR3. Size is stated for part of the rows, as once, few or many counts, or as a class when the clone is expanded.

v_gene	j_gene	abundance	CDR3aa
TRBV19	TRBJ2-7	-	CASSISGRRSYEQYF
TRBV7-3	TRBJ2-5	few	CASSYSSGSSPQYF
TRBV12-3/TRBV12-4	TRBJ2-1	many	CASSLGGASSYNEQFF
TRBV9	TRBJ1-6	once	CASSEDLNNSPLHF
TRBV12-3/TRBV12-4	TRBJ1-5	many	CASSQDGSNQPQHF
TRBV5-1	TRBJ2-1	-	CASSSAGGGGSRTNEQFF
TRBV11-2	TRBJ2-5	many	CASSLTRTSGRETQYF
TRBV28	TRBJ2-7	-	CASSLAGPTYLSYEQYF
TRBV20-1	TRBJ2-5	-	CSARDPKGRRRETQYF
TRBV19	TRBJ2-3	once	CASSIASDGSFSDTQYF
TRBV3-1	TRBJ1-3	few	CASSPKGIGTGGSGNTIYF
TRBV5-1	TRBJ1-1	few	CASSLARKLGMNTEAFF
TRBV5-6	TRBJ1-2	-	CASSLGEAETYTF
TRBV7-2	TRBJ1-3	few	CASSTGFSGNTIYF
TRBV2	TRBJ2-1	few	CARGLAGTYNEQFF
TRBV20-1	TRBJ1-3	-	CSAREDNGNTIYF
TRBV20-1	TRBJ1-1	many	CSATGGPNTEAFF
TRBV2	TRBJ2-1	-	CASSEKRGSLNEQFF
TRBV3-1	TRBJ2-3	few	CASSSRGSDTQYF
TRBV7-2	TRBJ2-1	many	CASTRESEVYNEQFF
TRBV28	TRBJ2-3	many	CASRPNRDSHTQYF
TRBV3-1	TRBJ2-7	few	CASSQGGAGQQYF
TRBV27	TRBJ2-2	few	CASRRFRGAGELFF
TRBV2	TRBJ2-3	many	CASSGRMGRVTDTQYF
TRBV7-8	TRBJ1-2	few	CASSFRSGHRANYGYTF
TRBV27	TRBJ1-6	few	CASSLSWTVPPLHF
TRBV9	TRBJ2-5	-	CASSPEDRGLGETQYF
TRBV12-3/TRBV12-4	TRBJ1-5	many	CASSLAEGASNQPQHF
TRBV7-2	TRBJ2-3	few	CASSLVPAGTPGTDTQYF
TRBV3-1	TRBJ2-3	many	CASSQATDTQYF
TRBV6-2/TRBV6-3	TRBJ2-2	many	CASTTNTGELFF
TRBV20-1	TRBJ2-7	once	CSARQGPDEQYF
TRBV6-1	TRBJ2-6	-	CASRRGSAGANVLTF
TRBV10-2	TRBJ1-5	few	CASKQGSNQPQHF
TRBV5-5	TRBJ1-5	-	CASSLTGTGSNQPQHF
TRBV5-1	TRBJ2-7	few	CASSLSGPGVGEQYF
TRBV30	TRBJ2-1	many	CAWDRLAGTEQFF
TRBV28	TRBJ1-5	-	CASSFGPPHQPQHF
TRBV6-1	TRBJ2-1	-	CASSRAGEGSTYNEQFF
TRBV12-5	TRBJ2-1	-	CASGELAGGIDEQFF
TRBV12-3/TRBV12-4	TRBJ1-1	many	CASLDSRNTEAFF
TRBV11-2	TRBJ2-2	few	CASSLAGGLSKTGELFF
TRBV19	TRBJ2-3	few	CASSIRADISTDTQYF
TRBV6-1	TRBJ1-1	-	CASSEVGGNTEAFF
TRBV5-1	TRBJ1-1	-	CASSSIDGGGGTEAFF